This T cell receptor (beta chain) was retrieved from a study of identical twins. Overall study findings and caveats: The same donors were not followed; conclusions instead depended on cross-sectional statistical analysis.

Using its own MiXCR run on the 5' RACE reads, TCRdb lists one record per CDR3 protein. The sample records some 660,000 distinct CDR3 sequences, approximately 9% being singletons. Of note for this clonotype: Its antigen is not identified.

The same sample was also studied in work on yellow fever vaccine responses in identical twins.

This clonotype originated in a woman aged 18-29 years in good health. Sequenced material: PBMCs.

CDR3 bases: TGTGCCAGCAGCTTAAGTCCGAGGGGAGAGACCCAGTACTTC. It encodes CASSLSPRGETQYF. V gene TRBV7-9 combines with J gene TRBJ2-5, with D possibly called TRBD1 or TRBD2 (5 bases each). Germline-derived CDR1 and CDR2 are SEHNR and FQNEAQ (reference sequence). V dropped 2 bases and J dropped 4 bases, with 11 bases sitting between them. The CDR3 totals 14 residues.